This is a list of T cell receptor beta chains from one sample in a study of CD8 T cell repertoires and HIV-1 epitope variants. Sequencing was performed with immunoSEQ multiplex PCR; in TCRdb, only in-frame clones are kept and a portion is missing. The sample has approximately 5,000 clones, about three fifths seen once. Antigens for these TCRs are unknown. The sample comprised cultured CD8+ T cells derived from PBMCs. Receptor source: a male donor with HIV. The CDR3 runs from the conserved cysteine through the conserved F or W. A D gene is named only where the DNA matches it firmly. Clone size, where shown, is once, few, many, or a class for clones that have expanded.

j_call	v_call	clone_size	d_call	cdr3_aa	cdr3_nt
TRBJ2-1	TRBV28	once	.	CASSLTGNEQFF	TGTGCCAGCAGTTTGACAGGCAATGAGCAGTTCTTC
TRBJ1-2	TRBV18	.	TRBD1	CASSPEGGLYGYTF	TGTGCCAGCTCACCAGAAGGGGGCCTCTATGGCTACACCTTC
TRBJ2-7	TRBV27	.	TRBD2	CASSSLEREGPEQYF	TGTGCCAGCAGTTCTTTGGAGCGGGAGGGCCCCGAGCAGTACTTC
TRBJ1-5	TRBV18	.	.	CASSEGVRNQPQHF	TGTGCCAGCTCAGAGGGAGTGAGAAATCAGCCCCAGCATTTT
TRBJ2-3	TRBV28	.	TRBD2	CASRSPLGGSTPTDTQYF	TGTGCCAGCAGATCCCCTCTGGGGGGGTCCACCCCCACAGATACGCAGTATTTT
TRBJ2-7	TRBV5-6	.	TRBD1	CASSSGTASYEQYF	TGTGCCAGCAGCTCGGGGACAGCCTCCTACGAGCAGTACTTC
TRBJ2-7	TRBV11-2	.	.	CASSYMGSSYEQYF	TGTGCCAGCAGTTATATGGGGTCCTCCTACGAGCAGTACTTC
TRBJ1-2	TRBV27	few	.	CASSYTGMVDGYTF	TGTGCCAGCAGTTATACAGGGATGGTGGATGGCTACACCTTC
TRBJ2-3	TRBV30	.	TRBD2	CAWISTWRGGRTSTDTQYF	TGTGCCTGGATCTCCACCTGGCGGGGGGGGAGAACTAGCACAGATACGCAGTATTTT
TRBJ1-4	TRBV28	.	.	CASSLGAVLDSSNEKLFF	TGTGCCAGCAGTTTAGGCGCGGTTCTCGACAGTTCGAATGAAAAACTGTTTTTT
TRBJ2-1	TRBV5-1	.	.	CASSFHGEEQFF	TGCGCCAGCAGCTTCCACGGTGAGGAGCAGTTCTTC
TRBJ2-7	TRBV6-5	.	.	CASSYFKQGYEQYF	TGTGCCAGCAGTTACTTCAAGCAGGGCTACGAGCAGTACTTC
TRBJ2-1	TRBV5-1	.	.	CASSLRVPGRDRYNEQFF	TGCGCCAGCAGCTTAAGGGTCCCGGGCAGGGATCGTTACAATGAGCAGTTCTTC
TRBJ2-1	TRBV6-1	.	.	CAWNEQFF	TGTGCATGGAATGAGCAGTTCTTC
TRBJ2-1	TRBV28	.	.	CASSFSHPGLAFF	TGTGCCAGCAGTTTTTCACATCCGGGACTGGCGTTCTTC
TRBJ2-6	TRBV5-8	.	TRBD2	CASSFREGLSGANVLTF	TGTGCCAGCAGCTTTCGGGAGGGCCTTAGTGGGGCCAACGTCCTGACTTTC
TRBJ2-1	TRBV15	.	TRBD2	CATSRVKAGSHNEQFF	TGTGCCACCAGCAGAGTTAAAGCGGGATCGCACAATGAGCAGTTCTTC
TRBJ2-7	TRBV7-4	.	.	CASSLRAGEQYF	TGTGCCAGCAGCTTACGAGCGGGCGAGCAGTACTTC
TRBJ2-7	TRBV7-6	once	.	CASSSSANEQYF	TGTGCCAGCAGCTCCTCGGCTAACGAGCAGTACTTC
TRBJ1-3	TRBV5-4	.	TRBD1	CASSVGGAMTENTIYF	TGTGCCAGCAGCGTAGGGGGCGCGATGACGGAAAACACCATATATTTT
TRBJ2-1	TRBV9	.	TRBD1	CASSSRGHTGDEQFF	TGTGCCAGCAGCTCCCGTGGACATACAGGGGATGAGCAGTTCTTC
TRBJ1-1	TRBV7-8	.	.	CASSADTAEAFF	TGTGCCAGCAGCGCAGATACTGCTGAAGCTTTCTTT
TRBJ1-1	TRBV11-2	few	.	CASSLFENTEAFF	TGTGCCAGCAGCTTGTTCGAGAACACTGAAGCTTTCTTT
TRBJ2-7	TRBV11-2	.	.	CASSLDGGTENEQYF	TGTGCCAGCAGCTTAGATGGAGGAACGGAGAACGAGCAGTACTTC
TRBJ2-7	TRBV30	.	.	CAGDLTGSEQYF	TGTGCCGGGGACCTCACAGGGTCCGAGCAGTACTTC
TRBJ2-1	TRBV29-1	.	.	CSVEGNEQFF	TGCAGCGTTGAAGGCAATGAGCAGTTCTTC
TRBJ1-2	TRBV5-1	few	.	CASSWEQDDYGYTF	TGCGCCAGCAGCTGGGAACAGGACGACTATGGCTACACCTTC
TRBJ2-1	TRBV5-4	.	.	CASRPDSYNEQFF	TGTGCCAGCAGGCCGGACTCATACAATGAGCAGTTCTTC
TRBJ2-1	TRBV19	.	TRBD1	CASSIWTGEDNEQFF	TGTGCCAGTAGTATATGGACAGGGGAGGACAATGAGCAGTTCTTC
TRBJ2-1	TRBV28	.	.	CASSLAYRSSYNEQFF	TGTGCCAGCAGTTTGGCTTACAGAAGCTCCTACAATGAGCAGTTCTTC
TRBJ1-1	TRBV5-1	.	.	CASSDSRDTEAFF	TGCGCCAGCAGCGATTCCAGAGACACTGAAGCTTTCTTT
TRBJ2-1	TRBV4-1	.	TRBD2	CASSQGRGARYNEQFF	TGCGCCAGCAGCCAAGGGCGGGGGGCGCGCTACAATGAGCAGTTCTTC
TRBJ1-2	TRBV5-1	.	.	CASSLGGGGYTF	TGCGCCAGCAGCCTCGGGGGCGGGGGCTACACCTTC
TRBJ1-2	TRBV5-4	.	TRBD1	CASSFRTGDGYTF	TGTGCCAGCAGCTTTAGGACAGGGGATGGCTACACCTTC
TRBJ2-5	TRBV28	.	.	CASSLGRVIIGETQYF	TGTGCCAGCAGTTTAGGCAGGGTGATAATAGGGGAGACCCAGTACTTC
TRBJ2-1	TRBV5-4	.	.	CASSLIGNEQFF	TGTGCCAGCAGCTTGATTGGGAATGAGCAGTTCTTC
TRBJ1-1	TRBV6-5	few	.	CASSYSIGTEAFF	TGTGCCAGCAGTTACTCCATTGGCACTGAAGCTTTCTTT
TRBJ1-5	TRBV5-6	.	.	CASSLSPTNQPQHF	TGTGCCAGCAGCTTAAGTCCTACCAATCAGCCCCAGCATTTT
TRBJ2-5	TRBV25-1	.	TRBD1	CASSEGTGGGETQYF	TGTGCCAGCAGTGAAGGGACAGGGGGCGGGGAGACCCAGTACTTC
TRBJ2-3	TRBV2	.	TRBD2	CASSEGIAGGMTDTQYF	TGTGCCAGCAGTGAGGGAATAGCGGGAGGAATGACAGATACGCAGTATTTT
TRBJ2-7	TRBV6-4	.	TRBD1	CASSDPCPRGRITYEQYF	TGTGCCAGCAGTGACCCGTGTCCTAGGGGGCGAATCACCTACGAGCAGTACTTC
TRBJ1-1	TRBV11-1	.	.	CASSPQAIPNTEAFF	TGTGCCAGCAGCCCCCAGGCGATCCCGAACACTGAAGCTTTCTTT
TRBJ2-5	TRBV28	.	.	CASSPVPGQATQETQYF	TGTGCCAGCAGTCCCGTCCCGGGGCAGGCTACCCAAGAGACCCAGTACTTC
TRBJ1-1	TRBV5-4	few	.	CASGQIGGGNTEAFF	TGTGCCAGCGGCCAAATTGGGGGTGGGAACACTGAAGCTTTCTTT
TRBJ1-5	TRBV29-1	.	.	CSVAGPGYQPQHF	TGCAGCGTCGCTGGGCCAGGGTATCAGCCCCAGCATTTT
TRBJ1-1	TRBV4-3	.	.	CASSQGGRNTEAFF	TGCGCCAGCAGCCAAGGAGGAAGGAACACTGAAGCTTTCTTT
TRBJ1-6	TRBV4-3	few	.	CASSQDLDPASGASPLHF	TGCGCCAGCAGCCAAGATCTGGATCCGGCATCGGGGGCTTCACCCCTCCACTTT
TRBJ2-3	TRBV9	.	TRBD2	CASSVGWAGGEGTDTQYF	TGTGCCAGCAGCGTAGGTTGGGCGGGAGGAGAAGGCACAGATACGCAGTATTTT
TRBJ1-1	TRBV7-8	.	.	CASSLGGSSEAFF	TGTGCCAGCAGCTTAGGTGGCTCCAGTGAAGCTTTCTTT
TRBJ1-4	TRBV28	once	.	CASTDGATNEKLFF	TGTGCCAGCACGGACGGAGCAACTAATGAAAAACTGTTTTTT
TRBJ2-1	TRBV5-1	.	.	CASSFKVLDSYNEQFF	TGCGCCAGCAGCTTCAAGGTTCTTGACTCCTACAATGAGCAGTTCTTC
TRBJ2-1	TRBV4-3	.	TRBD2	CASSLGLAGESSYNEQFF	TGCGCCAGCAGCCTAGGACTAGCGGGGGAGAGCTCCTACAATGAGCAGTTCTTC
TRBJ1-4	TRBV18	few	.	CASSPLGQGEKLFF	TGTGCCAGCTCACCCCTGGGACAAGGGGAAAAACTGTTTTTT
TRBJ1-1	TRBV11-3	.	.	CASSFAGNTEAFF	TGTGCCAGCAGCTTCGCCGGGAACACTGAAGCTTTCTTT